What follows are 20 T cell receptor beta chains derived from one specimen sequenced in a study of T-cell memory formation after mild COVID-19. Each CDR3 protein gets one entry after TCRdb re-called the 5' RACE reads with MiXCR. The data hold more than 150,000 distinct CDR3 sequences, with around 10% observed a single time. The sample was PBMCs or a T cell subset sorted from them (not recorded which). Receptors were obtained from a man aged 18 to 29 who had mild COVID-19 (a few samples of this study predate the infection). Cell type and time point are not known.

This clonotype came up a few times. This rearrangement joins TRBV5-1 to TRBJ1-1, with D uncertain. Germline V CDR1 and CDR2: SGHRS, YFSETQ. Trimming stripped 5 bases from V and 4 bases from J, with 15 bases between. The CDR3 consists of 14 residues. CDR3 nucleotide sequence: TGCGCCAGCAGTTCTGGGAATAGTGGCACTGAAGCTTTCTTT. Amino acids: CASSSGNSGTEAFF.

This clonotype has just a few counts. This chain uses TRBV7-9 with TRBJ2-3; no clear D gene. The CDR3 consists of 13 residues. Germline V lookup: CDR1 SEHNR, CDR2 FQNEAQ (reference sequence). Trimming took 5 bases from V and 3 from J, leaving 9 bases between them. CDR3 DNA: TGTGCCAGCAGCCCCGATTGGACAGATACGCAGTATTTT. Its protein is CASSPDWTDTQYF.

Ten or more counts support this clonotype. The CDR3 DNA follows: TGCGCCAGCAGCTTGGCAGGGATTGGTGAAGCTTTCTTT. Translated: CASSLAGIGEAFF. This chain joins TRBV5-1 and TRBJ1-1; possible D gene TRBD1, 5 bases. Germline loops: CDR1 SGHRS, CDR2 YFSETQ. V was trimmed by 0 bases and J by 7 bases, leaving 10 bases between them. The CDR3 is 13 residues long.

This clonotype has a count of ten or more. This chain connects TRBV5-1 to TRBJ2-7; 9 bases are shared with TRBD1. Germline V CDR1 and CDR2: SGHRS, YFSETQ. V shed 7 bases and J 0 bases; nucleotides not matched to a gene: 5. This CDR3 has 14 residues. In DNA, the CDR3 is TGCGCCAGCCATCGGGGACAGGGCTCCTACGAGCAGTACTTC. This gives the protein CASHRGQGSYEQYF.

The table lists this clonotype with a few counts. The J gene is TRBJ1-2, the V gene TRBV29-1; no clear D. Germline CDR1 SQVTM, CDR2 ANQGSEA. The CDR3 runs to 11 residues. V was trimmed by 6 bases and J by 8 bases, leaving 13 bases between them. CDR3 nucleotide sequence: TGCAGCGTCGACGCGGGGTTGGGCTACACCTTC. Its translation is CSVDAGLGYTF.

In this sample, this clonotype turned up a few times. This chain links TRBV7-9 with TRBJ2-7; 8 positions agree with TRBD2. The CDR3 consists of 14 residues. CDR1 and CDR2 from the germline V gene are SEHNR and FQNEAQ (reference sequence). J gave up 3 bases and V 5 bases, and 6 bases lay outside the gene matches. In nucleotides, the CDR3 is TGTGCCAGCAGCCGCGGGGGGCCAGGCTACGAGCAGTACTTC. This sequence encodes CASSRGGPGYEQYF.

This clonotype was observed a handful of times. V is TRBV10-2 and J is TRBJ2-7, with D unresolved. This CDR3 is built from 13 residues. The V end lost 7 bases, the J end lost 3 bases, and 13 bases lay between the germline ends. The V gene's germline CDR1 is WSHSY and CDR2 SAAADI. The CDR3 DNA is TGCGCCAGCACTCCGGCCCTGAACTACGAGCAGTACTTC. Residues: CASTPALNYEQYF.

V usage is TRBV6-5 and J usage is TRBJ2-7; 9 nucleotides align to TRBD1. Trimming at V came to 6 bases and at J to 7 bases, leaving 10 bases not matched to a gene. The CDR3 sequence is 14 residues long. Germline assignment: CDR1 MNHEY and CDR2 SVGAGI. The CDR3 sequence is CASSPGQGIGEQYF. CDR3 coding DNA: TGTGCCAGCAGCCCGGGACAGGGAATCGGGGAGCAGTACTTC.

The table lists this clonotype with a few counts. The V gene is TRBV5-6, the J gene TRBJ1-2, with a possible D match to TRBD1 (6 bases). The CDR3 loop spans 14 amino acids. V gave up 1 base and J gave up 7 bases, with 14 bases separating them. Germline lookup yields CDR1 SGHDT and CDR2 YYEEEE. The DNA of the CDR3 is TGTGCCAGCAGCTTGATTCGGGGGCCAAGTGGCTACACCTTC. This gives the protein CASSLIRGPSGYTF.

The chain combines TRBV10-3 with TRBJ1-2, with TRBD1 identical over 7 bases. Germline lookup yields CDR1 ENHRY and CDR2 SYGVKD. The CDR3 consists of 12 residues. The ends lost 7 bases at V and 2 bases at J; junction bases unmatched: 1. CDR3 residues: CAITQGNYGYTF. The CDR3 DNA reads TGTGCCATCACACAGGGGAACTATGGCTACACCTTC.

The chain recombines TRBV12-3 or TRBV12-4 with TRBJ2-5; tentative D call: TRBD2 (6 bases). The CDR3 consists of 13 residues. V dropped 6 bases and J dropped 5 bases, with 13 bases sitting between them. The CDR3 nucleotides read TGTGCCAGCAGATCTAGCGTCCTGGAGACCCAGTACTTC. Protein: CASRSSVLETQYF.

The rearrangement joins TRBV18 to TRBJ1-6; 9 positions match TRBD1. Losses at the gene ends were 6 bases for V and 4 bases for J; bases not matched to a gene: 4. CDR1 is KGHSH, CDR2 LQKENI, per germline. This CDR3 has 15 residues. DNA for the CDR3: TGTGCCAGCTCCAACGGACAGGGGTATAATTCACCCCTCCACTTT. Amino acids: CASSNGQGYNSPLHF.

This clonotype has only a few counts. V usage is TRBV12-3 or TRBV12-4 and J usage is TRBJ1-2; TRBD1 matches 10 bases. The CDR3 sequence is 16 residues long. Germline trimming cut 3 bases from V and 4 bases from J; bases unmatched to any gene: 8. The CDR3 DNA sequence: TGTGCCAGCAGTTTCACTCGGGACAGGGGTCCCTATGGCTACACCTTC. Amino acid sequence: CASSFTRDRGPYGYTF.

This clonotype turned up a few times. This chain connects TRBV6-5 to TRBJ1-6; no firm D call. The V gene's germline CDR1 is MNHEY and CDR2 SVGAGI. Deletions cut 6 bases from V and 5 bases from J, with 11 bases between. The CDR3 sequence is 14 residues long. Here the CDR3 DNA reads TGTGCCAGCAGACGGGTAGGGAATAATTCACCCCTCCACTTT. Translating gives CASRRVGNNSPLHF.

This sequence joins TRBV5-5 and TRBJ1-1, with 8 nucleotides matching TRBD1. V shed 2 bases and J 1 base; nucleotides not matched to a gene: 4. Germline CDR1 SGHKS, CDR2 YYEKEE (reference sequence). The length of the CDR3 is 15 residues. This CDR3 is CASSFRQGRNTEAFF. The CDR3 coding sequence is TGTGCCAGCAGCTTCCGACAGGGGAGGAACACTGAAGCTTTCTTT.

The chain combines TRBV24-1 with TRBJ1-5; D gene unclear. The CDR3 has 11 amino acids. Germline V lookup: CDR1 KGHDR, CDR2 SFDVKD. Trimming shortened V by 7 bases and J by 7 bases, and 7 bases separated the two germline ends. Here the CDR3 reads CATSPEQPQHF. The CDR3 DNA reads as TGTGCCACCAGCCCAGAACAGCCCCAGCATTTT.

This clonotype was seen a few times. The chain links TRBV28 to TRBJ1-1; TRBD1 might be the D (5 bases). Germline values: CDR1 MDHEN, CDR2 SYDVKM. Trimming pared 6 bases from V and 4 bases from J, leaving 9 bases between. This CDR3 is 12 amino acids long. CDR3 DNA: TGTGCCAGCAGACTGGGGGGCACTGAAGCTTTCTTT. Translating it yields CASRLGGTEAFF.

V is TRBV7-2 and J is TRBJ1-5, with D hard to call. Trimming took 4 bases from V and 3 from J, leaving 4 bases between them. Germline lookup yields CDR1 SGHTA and CDR2 FQGNSA. CDR3 length equals 12 residues. Here the CDR3 DNA reads TGTGCCAGCAGCTCTGTCAATCAGCCCCAGCATTTT. This sequence encodes CASSSVNQPQHF.

The chain employs TRBV28 and TRBJ2-1; TRBD1 agrees at 11 bases. CDR1 and CDR2 from the germline V gene are MDHEN and SYDVKM. Trimming cost V 7 bases and J 9 bases; bases outside gene matches: 14. The CDR3 covers 16 residues. The CDR3 reads CASTQGGTGGNTEQFF. In DNA form, the CDR3 reads TGTGCCAGCACCCAGGGGGGGACAGGGGGTAATACTGAGCAGTTCTTC.

This clonotype has just a few counts. This chain joins TRBV6-1 and TRBJ1-6, with D maybe TRBD1 (5 bases). The CDR3 has 14 residues. Germline CDR1 reads MNHNS; CDR2 reads SASEGT. The V end was cut by 4 bases, the J end by 9 bases, with 13 bases between. CDR3 nucleotide sequence: TGTGCCAGCAGTGCCGGGGGAGGAGGTTCACCCCTCCACTTT. Translated: CASSAGGGGSPLHF.